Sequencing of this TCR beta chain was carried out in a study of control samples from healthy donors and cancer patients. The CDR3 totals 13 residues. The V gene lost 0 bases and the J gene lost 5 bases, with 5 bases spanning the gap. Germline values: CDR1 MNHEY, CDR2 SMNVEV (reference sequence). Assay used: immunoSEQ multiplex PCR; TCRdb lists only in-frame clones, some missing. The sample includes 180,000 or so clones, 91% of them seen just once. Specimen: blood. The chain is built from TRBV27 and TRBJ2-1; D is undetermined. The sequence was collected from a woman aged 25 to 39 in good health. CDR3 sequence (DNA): TGTGCCAGCAGTTTATCAGGAGACAATGAGCAGTTCTTC. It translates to CASSLSGDNEQFF.